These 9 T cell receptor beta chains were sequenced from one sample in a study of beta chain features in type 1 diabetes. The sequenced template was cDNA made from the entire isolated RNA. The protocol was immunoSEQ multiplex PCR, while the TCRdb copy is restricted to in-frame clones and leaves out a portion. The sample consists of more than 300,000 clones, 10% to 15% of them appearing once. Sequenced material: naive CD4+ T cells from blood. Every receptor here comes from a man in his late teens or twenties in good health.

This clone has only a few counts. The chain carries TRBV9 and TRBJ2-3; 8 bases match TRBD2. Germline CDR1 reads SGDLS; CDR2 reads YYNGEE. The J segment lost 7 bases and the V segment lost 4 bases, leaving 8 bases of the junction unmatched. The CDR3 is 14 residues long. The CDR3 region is CASSTGTSTYTQYF. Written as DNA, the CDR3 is TGTGCCAGCAGCACCGGGACTAGTACATATACGCAGTATTTT.

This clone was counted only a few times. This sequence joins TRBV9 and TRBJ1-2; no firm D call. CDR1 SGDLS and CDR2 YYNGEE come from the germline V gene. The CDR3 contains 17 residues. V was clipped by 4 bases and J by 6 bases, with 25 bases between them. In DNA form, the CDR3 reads TGTGCCAGCAGCCCGAGGGCCCCCTCAGCTAGGGATGATGGCTACACCTTC. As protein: CASSPRAPSARDDGYTF.

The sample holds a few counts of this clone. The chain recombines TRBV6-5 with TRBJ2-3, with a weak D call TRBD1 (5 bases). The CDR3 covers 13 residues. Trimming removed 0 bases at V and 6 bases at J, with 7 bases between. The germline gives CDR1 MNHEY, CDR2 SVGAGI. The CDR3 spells CASSYSGADTQYF. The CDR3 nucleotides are TGTGCCAGCAGTTACTCAGGGGCCGATACGCAGTATTTT.

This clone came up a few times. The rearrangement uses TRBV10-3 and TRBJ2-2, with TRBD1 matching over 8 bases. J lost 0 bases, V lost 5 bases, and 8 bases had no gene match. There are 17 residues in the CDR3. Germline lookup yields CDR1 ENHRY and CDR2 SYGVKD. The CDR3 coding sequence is TGTGCCATCAGTCTCTCGACAGGGGTCGCGAACACCGGGGAGCTGTTTTTT. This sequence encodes CAISLSTGVANTGELFF.

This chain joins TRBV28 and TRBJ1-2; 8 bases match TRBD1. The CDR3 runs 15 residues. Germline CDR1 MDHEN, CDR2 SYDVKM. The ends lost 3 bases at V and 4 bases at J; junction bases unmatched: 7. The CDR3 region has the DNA TGTGCCAGCAGTTTCGGACAGGGTCTTTCCTATGGCTACACCTTC. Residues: CASSFGQGLSYGYTF.

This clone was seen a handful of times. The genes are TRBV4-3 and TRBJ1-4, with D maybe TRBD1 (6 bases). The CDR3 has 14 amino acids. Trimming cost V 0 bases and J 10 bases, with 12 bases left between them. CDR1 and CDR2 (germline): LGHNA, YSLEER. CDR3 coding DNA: TGCGCCAGCAGCCAAGATCAGGCAGGGGTAAAACTGTTTTTT. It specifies CASSQDQAGVKLFF.

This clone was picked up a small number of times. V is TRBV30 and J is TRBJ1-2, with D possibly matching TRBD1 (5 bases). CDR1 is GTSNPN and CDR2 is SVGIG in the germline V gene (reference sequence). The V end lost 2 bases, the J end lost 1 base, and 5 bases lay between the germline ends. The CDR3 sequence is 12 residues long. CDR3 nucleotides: TGTGCCTGGAGTCAGGGTAACTATGGCTACACCTTC. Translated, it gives CAWSQGNYGYTF.

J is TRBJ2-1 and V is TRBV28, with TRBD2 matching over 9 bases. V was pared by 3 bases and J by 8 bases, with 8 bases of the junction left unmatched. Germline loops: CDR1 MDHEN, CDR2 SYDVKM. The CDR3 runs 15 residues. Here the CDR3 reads CASSLSLAGLYEQFF. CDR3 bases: TGTGCCAGCAGTTTGAGCCTAGCGGGGTTATATGAGCAGTTCTTC.

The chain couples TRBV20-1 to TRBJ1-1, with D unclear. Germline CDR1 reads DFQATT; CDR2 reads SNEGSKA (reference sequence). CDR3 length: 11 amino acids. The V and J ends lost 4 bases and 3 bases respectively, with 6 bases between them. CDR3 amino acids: CSATADTEAFF. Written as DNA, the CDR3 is TGCAGTGCTACAGCGGACACTGAAGCTTTCTTT.